The sequence of this T cell receptor (beta chain) was determined in a study of T cell repertoires in cytomegalovirus infection. Study-wide background: Public TCR beta signatures provided an indication of both CMV infection and a matching HLA type. General observations from the study: There were carriers of CMV plus the relevant HLA, and cumulative public TCR beta family frequency identified them. Dominating the ex vivo response were HLA-C-restricted CMV-specific TCR beta clonotypes.

In regard to this clonotype: No antigen is known for it.

TCRdb passed the reads through MiXCR, listing each CDR3 protein once. The data hold 200,000 to 300,000 distinct CDR3 sequences, with roughly an eighth observed a single time. V was shortened by 8 bases and J by 15 bases, with 20 bases between the two germline ends. The CDR3 contains 12 residues. Germline V CDR1 and CDR2: MNHNY, SVGAGI (reference sequence). Specimen: PBMCs. The sequence was obtained from a human donor in good health (CMV status not recorded). Some clones in this sample may be carry-over from other donors' samples. The V call is TRBV6-6, the J call TRBJ2-1; D is tentatively TRBD1 or TRBD2 (5 bases each). The DNA for the CDR3 is TGTGCCAGCTTTGAGAGAGGGGACGCCGCGTTCTTC. It yields the protein CASFERGDAAFF.